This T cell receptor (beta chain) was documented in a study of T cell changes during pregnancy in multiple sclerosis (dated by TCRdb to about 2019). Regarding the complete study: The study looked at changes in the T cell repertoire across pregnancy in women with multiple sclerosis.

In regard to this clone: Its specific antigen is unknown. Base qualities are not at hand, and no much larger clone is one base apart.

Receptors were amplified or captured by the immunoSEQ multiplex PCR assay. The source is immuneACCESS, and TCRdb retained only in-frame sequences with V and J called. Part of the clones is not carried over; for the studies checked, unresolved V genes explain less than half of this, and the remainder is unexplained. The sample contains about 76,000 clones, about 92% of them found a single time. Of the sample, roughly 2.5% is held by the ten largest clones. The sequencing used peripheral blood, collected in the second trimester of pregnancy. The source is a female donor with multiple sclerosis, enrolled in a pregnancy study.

The base sequence is TGCGCCAGCAGTGAGAGGACCGGGGGGGCCCGCGAAGATACGCAGTATTTT. Translated, it reads CASSERTGGAREDTQYF. The chain employs TRBV10-2 and TRBJ2-3, with 8 junctional bases fitting TRBD2. From the cysteine up to the phenylalanine, the CDR3 has a length of 17 residues. Only the CDR3 region is kept as DNA, spanning 51 bases read in frame from base 1. V ends up 2 bases short and J 5 bases short, with an unmatched junction base count of 12. The CDR1 and CDR2 encoded by the germline V gene are WSHSY and SAAADI.